A single sample gave rise to the 28 T cell receptor beta chains below, sequenced in a study of blood T cell repertoires in COVID-19 (dated by TCRdb to about 2020). Library generation was performed with the immunoSEQ multiplex PCR assay. TCRdb retrieved this table from immuneACCESS and kept in-frame rearrangements only. Not all clones are present; in checked studies, unresolved V genes account for under half, and no reason is known for the remainder. The sample data list roughly 100,000 clones, and around 84% of these were observed just once. The top ten constitute 2% of the sample. Sequenced sample: peripheral blood. Receptor source: a man in his 70s with active or convalescent COVID-19.

V is TRBV7-2 and J is TRBJ2-5; TRBD1 agrees at 9 bases. Germline V gene sequence: CDR1 SGHTA, CDR2 FQGNSA. Losses at the gene ends were 4 bases for V and 5 bases for J; bases not matched to a gene: 5. The CDR3 loop spans 14 amino acids. CDR3 sequence reads: CASSSTGGHETQYF. CDR3 DNA: TGTGCCAGCAGCTCGACAGGGGGGCATGAGACCCAGTACTTC.

This chain joins TRBV7-9 and TRBJ2-1; D not resolved. CDR1 and CDR2 from the germline V gene are SEHNR and FQNEAQ (reference sequence). Trimming cost V 1 base and J 5 bases, with 6 bases left between them. The CDR3 spans 13 residues. CDR3 sequence reads: CASSLGQNNEQFF. CDR3 nucleotide sequence: TGTGCCAGCAGCTTAGGGCAGAACAATGAGCAGTTCTTC.

The chain uses TRBV28 and TRBJ1-1; 10 bases line up with TRBD1. V shed 8 bases, J shed 5 bases, and the junction held 5 bases outside the gene matches. This CDR3 contains 13 residues. Per germline, CDR1 MDHEN and CDR2 SYDVKM. For the CDR3, the DNA is TGTGCCAGCCTGGGACAGGGGAATACTGAAGCTTTCTTT. It encodes CASLGQGNTEAFF.

This clone was detected a few times. This chain links TRBV2 with TRBJ1-4; D perhaps matches TRBD1 (5 bases). This CDR3 region has 15 residues. V gave up 0 bases and J gave up 7 bases, with 12 bases separating them. CDR1 is SNHLY and CDR2 is FYNNEI in the germline V gene. The DNA of the CDR3 is TGTGCCAGCAGTGAAGCTTACAGGTTTACTGAAAAACTGTTTTTT. This codes for CASSEAYRFTEKLFF.

CDR3 region: CASSARSAIYF. The CDR3 DNA follows: TGTGCCAGCAGCGCTCGGAGTGCCATATATTTT. This chain uses TRBV6-5 with TRBJ1-3; no clear D gene. The CDR3 sequence is 11 residues long. Trimming stripped 6 bases from V and 11 bases from J, with 11 bases between. The germline gives CDR1 MNHEY, CDR2 SVGAGI.

This chain connects TRBV5-1 to TRBJ2-5; 7 nucleotides match TRBD1. CDR1 and CDR2 from the germline V gene are SGHRS and YFSETQ. The V segment lost 3 bases and the J segment 2 bases; nucleotides outside the gene matches: 1. This CDR3 region has 13 residues. The CDR3 loop is CASSSTGQETQYF. In DNA, the CDR3 is TGCGCCAGCAGCTCGACAGGGCAAGAGACCCAGTACTTC.

The chain uses TRBV2 and TRBJ2-2, with 8 bases aligning to TRBD1. The CDR3 contains 14 residues. Germline V gene lookup returns CDR1 SNHLY and CDR2 FYNNEI. V shed 8 bases, J shed 2 bases, and the junction held 4 bases outside the gene matches. CDR3 amino acids: CASAGQGNTGELFF. The CDR3 DNA follows: TGTGCCAGCGCAGGACAGGGAAACACCGGGGAGCTGTTTTTT. The full variable domain, completed using reference TRBV2 and TRBJ2-2, is EPEVTQTPSHQVTQMGQEVILRCVPISNHLYFYWYRQILGQKVEFLVSFYNNEISEKSEIFDDQFSVERPDGSNFTLKIRSTKLEDSAMYFCASAGQGNTGELFFGEGSRLTVL.

This clone was counted between two and nine times. The rearrangement joins TRBV10-3 to TRBJ1-3; D is unclear. Germline loops: CDR1 ENHRY, CDR2 SYGVKD. The CDR3 extends over 15 amino acids. V was cut by 2 bases and J by 3 bases, with 11 bases left in between. CDR3 residues: CAISETGGSGNTIYF. Written as DNA, the CDR3 is TGTGCCATCAGTGAGACGGGAGGCAGTGGAAACACCATATATTTT.

The gene calls are TRBV5-6 and TRBJ2-1; 8 bases line up with TRBD1. V dropped 4 bases and J dropped 5; count of bases not matched to a gene: 11. CDR3 length equals 16 residues. Per germline, CDR1 SGHDT and CDR2 YYEEEE. Here the CDR3 DNA reads TGTGCCAGCAGCCGCCGCTCGGGACAGGTTAACAATGAGCAGTTCTTC. The encoded protein is CASSRRSGQVNNEQFF.

The chain has TRBV21-1 and TRBJ2-5; TRBD1, the D gene given by the table, was not confirmed from the DNA. TRBV21-1 is flagged as a pseudogene. The CDR3 sequence is 18 residues long. The CDR3 region has the DNA TGTGCCAGCAGCAAAGAGGGAGGAACAGGGGGTGCAGAGGAGACCCAGTACTTC. Its protein product is CASSKEGGTGGAEETQYF.

This chain connects TRBV3-1 (or the pseudogene TRBV3-2) to TRBJ2-7; 13 nucleotides align to TRBD2. The germline gives CDR1 LGHDT, CDR2 YNNKEL (reference sequence). The CDR3 sequence is 13 residues long. The V gene end was trimmed by 6 bases and the J gene end by 11 bases; junction bases not matched to a gene: 7. The chain's CDR3 is CASSATSGGREYF. As DNA, the CDR3 is TGTGCCAGCAGTGCGACTAGCGGGGGGCGAGAGTACTTC.

The chain has TRBV11-1 and TRBJ2-2; 7 bases map to TRBD1. Germline CDR1 is SGHAT and CDR2 is FQDESV (reference sequence). Germline trimming cut 4 bases from V and 4 bases from J; bases unmatched to any gene: 6. The CDR3 loop spans 15 amino acids. The CDR3 DNA is TGTGCCAGCAGCTCCACAGGGGCTGTCACCGGGGAGCTGTTTTTT. Translating gives CASSSTGAVTGELFF.

Only a few counts were recorded for this clone. The same CDR3 is also encoded by other DNA sequences in this sample. The V call is TRBV18, the J call TRBJ1-1; possible D gene TRBD1, 5 bases. V was clipped by 4 bases and J by 1 base, with 7 bases between them. CDR3 length: 13 residues. Germline CDR1 KGHSH, CDR2 LQKENI. CDR3 residues: CASSLGQNTEAFF. CDR3 DNA sequence: TGTGCCAGCTCACTAGGACAGAACACTGAAGCTTTCTTT.

The V gene is TRBV28, the J gene TRBJ1-1; D might be TRBD1 (5 bases). The germline CDR1 and CDR2 sequences are MDHEN and SYDVKM. V dropped 6 bases and J dropped 3 bases, with 11 bases sitting between them. The CDR3 runs to 13 residues. This CDR3 reads CASSGGRHTEAFF. As DNA, the CDR3 is TGTGCCAGCAGCGGGGGGAGGCACACTGAAGCTTTCTTT. The full variable domain, in which reference TRBV28 and TRBJ1-1 provide the parts outside the CDR3, is DVKVTQSSRYLVKRTGEKVFLECVQDMDHENMFWYRQDPGLGLRLIYFSYDVKMKEKGDIPEGYSVSREKKERFSLILESASTNQTSMYLCASSGGRHTEAFFGQGTRLTVV.

V is TRBV3-1 (or the pseudogene TRBV3-2) and J is TRBJ1-3; possible D gene TRBD1, 6 bases. This CDR3 has 15 amino acids. Trimming left V 4 bases short and J 1 base short, with 11 bases between. CDR1 is LGHDT and CDR2 is YNNKEL in the germline V gene (reference sequence). DNA for the CDR3: TGTGCCAGCAGCCTTCGACAGGTTTCTGGAAACACCATATATTTT. This encodes CASSLRQVSGNTIYF.

Written as DNA, the CDR3 is TGTGCCAGCAGCCTTCTGGGAGGGAACACTGAAGCTTTCTTT. Its translation is CASSLLGGNTEAFF. The chain combines TRBV3-1 (or the pseudogene TRBV3-2) with TRBJ1-1; D is unclear. Looked up from germline, CDR1 is LGHDT and CDR2 is YNNKEL (reference sequence). The CDR3 spans 14 residues. Trimming took 4 bases from V and 1 from J, leaving 10 bases between them.

V is TRBV14 and J is TRBJ2-3; D might be TRBD2 (7 bases). Germline-derived CDR1 and CDR2 are SGHDN and FVKESK. V lost 3 bases, J lost 4 bases, and 23 bases lay in between. The CDR3 is made up of 18 amino acids. The CDR3 nucleotides are TGTGCCAGCAGCCATCCCGGGTGGGGCGGGGGCTTCGCAGATACGCAGTATTTT. Protein: CASSHPGWGGGFADTQYF.

J is TRBJ2-3 and V is TRBV15; a possible D gene is TRBD1 (6 bases). Germline-derived CDR1 and CDR2 are LNHNV and YYDKDF (reference sequence). V gave up 4 bases and J gave up 2 bases, with 7 bases separating them. This CDR3 comprises 13 residues. The CDR3 region has the DNA TGTGCCACCAGCAACAGGGACACAGATACGCAGTATTTT. Amino acids: CATSNRDTDTQYF.

Turning to this clone: This same CDR3 is encoded by further DNA sequences in the sample. The chain has TRBV28 and TRBJ2-7; 11 bases match TRBD1. Germline CDR1 reads MDHEN; CDR2 reads SYDVKM. The CDR3 has 15 residues. V shed 6 bases, J shed 4 bases, and the junction held 8 bases outside the gene matches. CDR3 DNA sequence: TGTGCCAGCAGCCTCGGACAGGGGGCGATATACGAGCAGTACTTC. It is translated as CASSLGQGAIYEQYF.

This clone has a handful of counts. The chain links TRBV11-3 to TRBJ1-3, with D possibly TRBD1 on 5 matching bases. CDR1 and CDR2 from the germline V gene are SGHNT and YENEEA. The CDR3 length is 16 residues. The V end was cut by 5 bases, the J end by 0 bases, with 14 bases between. DNA of the CDR3: TGTGCCAGCAGCCAAGGGAGCGGGGCCTCTGGAAACACCATATATTTT. It is translated as CASSQGSGASGNTIYF.

CDR3 sequence: CASSPRTGVGEKLFF. The CDR3 bases are TGTGCCAGTAGCCCCCGGACAGGGGTGGGTGAAAAACTGTTTTTT. This chain uses TRBV19 with TRBJ1-4; 9 bases align to TRBD1. The ends lost 6 bases at V and 7 bases at J; junction bases unmatched: 9. CDR1 is LNHDA and CDR2 is SQIVND in the germline V gene (reference sequence). This CDR3 comprises 15 residues.

The chain is built from TRBV25-1 and TRBJ1-1, with 7 bases that match TRBD1. After removal of 3 bases from V and 2 bases from J, the junction contained 3 bases not matched to a gene. Germline values: CDR1 MGHDK, CDR2 SYGVNS. The CDR3 runs 14 residues. DNA for the CDR3: TGTGCCAGCAGTGAGACAGGGCTTAACACTGAAGCTTTCTTT. Amino acid sequence: CASSETGLNTEAFF.

The chain recombines TRBV4-1 with TRBJ1-4, with D maybe TRBD1 (5 bases). The CDR3 consists of 13 residues. Germline values: CDR1 MGHRA, CDR2 YSYEKL. V lost 5 bases and J lost 7, with 11 bases in between. CDR3 amino acids: CASSFPGGEKLFF. CDR3 coding DNA: TGCGCCAGCAGCTTTCCGGGGGGTGAAAAACTGTTTTTT.

The CDR3 reads CASSLVGQGAVGPGELFF. DNA of the CDR3: TGTGCCAGCAGCTTAGTAGGGCAGGGGGCGGTCGGCCCCGGGGAGCTGTTTTTT. V gene TRBV7-9 combines with J gene TRBJ2-2, with TRBD1 matching over 8 bases. This CDR3 spans 18 amino acids. Germline CDR1 reads SEHNR; CDR2 reads FQNEAQ (reference sequence). J gave up 6 bases and V 1 base, and 13 bases lay outside the gene matches.

In this sample, this clone turned up a few times. This chain links TRBV4-3 with TRBJ1-2, with TRBD1 matching over 7 bases. The CDR3 covers 14 residues. The V and J ends lost 3 bases and 4 bases, in that order; junction bases with no gene match: 5. Germline V gives CDR1 LGHNA, CDR2 YSLEER. The CDR3 sequence is CASSQETGPYGYTF. CDR3 sequence (DNA): TGCGCCAGCAGCCAGGAGACAGGGCCCTATGGCTACACCTTC.

The V gene is TRBV24-1, the J gene TRBJ2-4, with TRBD1 matching 8 bases. J was trimmed by 7 bases and V by 4 bases; bases with no gene match: 5. Looked up from germline, CDR1 is KGHDR and CDR2 is SFDVKD. The CDR3 runs to 14 residues. DNA for the CDR3: TGTGCCACCAGTGACGCGGACAGGGTTAACATTCAGTACTTC. Translation gives CATSDADRVNIQYF.

The chain is built from TRBV7-2 and TRBJ2-5; 7 bases fit TRBD2. The CDR3 is made up of 15 amino acids. Germline V gene data show CDR1 as SGHTA and CDR2 as FQGNSA. With V trimmed by 5 bases and J by 2 bases, 8 bases remained unmatched. In DNA, the CDR3 is TGTGCCAGCAGCCCGGGGGGTAGCGGACAAGAGACCCAGTACTTC. It specifies CASSPGGSGQETQYF.

The chain employs TRBV7-9 and TRBJ1-1; D gene ambiguous. The germline V and J ends were trimmed by 7 bases and 1 base, with 13 bases remaining between them. The germline V gene has CDR1 SEHNR and CDR2 FQNEAQ (reference sequence). CDR3 length equals 14 residues. The chain's CDR3 is CASTSIVPNTEAFF. CDR3 DNA sequence: TGTGCCAGCACCTCGATAGTCCCGAACACTGAAGCTTTCTTT.